The 3 T cell receptor beta chains presented below share a single source sample, sequenced in a study of cytomegalovirus exposure and HLA in healthy donors. Researchers ran the PCR with 60 Vbeta and 13 Jbeta primers. This table comes from immunoSEQ multiplex PCR, and its TCRdb copy is limited to in-frame clones, with some not included. The sample has around 120,000 clones, roughly 80% seen once. Sequencing was carried out using PBMCs. Every receptor here comes from a female donor in good health and CMV-seropositive.

This clone was observed a handful of times. The J gene is TRBJ1-6, the V gene TRBV6-5, with D unclear. CDR3 length: 15 residues. CDR1 is MNHEY, CDR2 SVGAGI, per germline. The V end was cut by 0 bases, the J end by 9 bases, with 12 bases between. This CDR3 reads CASSYSTRFGSPLHF. The CDR3, as DNA: TGTGCCAGCAGTTACTCGACGAGGTTTGGTTCACCCCTCCACTTT.

The gene calls are TRBV7-8 and TRBJ1-2; D is unclear. Looked up from germline, CDR1 is SGHVS and CDR2 is FQNEAQ. CDR3 length: 16 residues. The V end lost 5 bases, the J end lost 0 bases, and 16 bases lay between the germline ends. The CDR3 protein is CASSPRSSSPNYGYTF. The DNA for the CDR3 is TGTGCCAGCAGCCCTCGGAGCAGCTCCCCTAACTATGGCTACACCTTC.

V and J are TRBV28 and TRBJ2-1; perhaps TRBD1 as D (5 bases). Trimming took 4 bases from V and 14 from J, leaving 12 bases between them. In germline, CDR1 is MDHEN, CDR2 SYDVKM. This CDR3 spans 11 amino acids. In DNA form, the CDR3 reads TGTGCCAGCAGTTCGGACAACTGGGAGTTCTTC. Amino acid sequence: CASSSDNWEFF.